This T cell receptor beta chain was identified in a study of cytomegalovirus exposure and HLA in healthy donors. About the research overall: Among the approximately 400 genotyped donors, approximately 80% were placed in the Caucasian-associated ancestry cluster.

13 Jbeta primers and 60 Vbeta primers were used for the PCR. TCRdb's copy holds only in-frame clones and misses some; the assay was immunoSEQ multiplex PCR. The sample contains around 93,000 clones, under 90% of which appear only once. The V end lost 2 bases, the J end lost 6 bases, and 5 bases lay between the germline ends. This CDR3 comprises 12 residues. CDR1 and CDR2 (germline): MDHEN, SYDVKM. This clone was seen a few times. The clonotype originates from a man in his fifties in good health and CMV-seronegative. The sample taken for sequencing was PBMCs. The chain employs TRBV28 and TRBJ1-5; D gene unclear. CDR3 nucleotide sequence: TGTGCCAGCAGTTTAAGCTCTCAGCCCCAGCATTTT. This codes for CASSLSSQPQHF.